The 22 T cell receptor beta chains below were found in one sample sequenced in a study of T cells in localized non-small cell lung cancer (dated by TCRdb to the early 2020s). The library was made by the immunoSEQ multiplex PCR assay. TCRdb retrieved this table from immuneACCESS and kept in-frame rearrangements only. Not all clones are present; in checked studies, unresolved V genes account for under half, and no reason is known for the remainder. The sample table shows about 59,000 clones, and 90% to 95% are seen once. The biggest ten clones account for about 20% of the sample. The material was peripheral blood, obtained before any cancer treatment. These receptors were collected from a man aged 40 to 69 with stage I lung adenocarcinoma.

The chain links TRBV11-2 to TRBJ1-2, with 8 nucleotides matching TRBD1. In germline, CDR1 is SGHAT, CDR2 FQNNGV. This CDR3 region has 16 residues. V dropped 7 bases and J dropped 1; count of bases not matched to a gene: 11. The CDR3 reads CASIRLQGDGNYGYTF. For the CDR3, the DNA is TGTGCCAGCATACGCTTACAGGGGGACGGTAACTATGGCTACACCTTC.

This chain uses TRBV29-1 with TRBJ2-7; 14 positions match TRBD2. Germline-derived CDR1 and CDR2 are SQVTM and ANQGSEA. Trimming at V came to 0 bases and at J to 6 bases, leaving 7 bases not matched to a gene. This CDR3 contains 16 residues. The CDR3 region is CSVEDPGLAGGREQYF. The DNA for the CDR3 is TGCAGCGTTGAAGATCCCGGACTAGCGGGAGGTCGCGAGCAGTACTTC.

This chain links TRBV2 with TRBJ2-1; D possibly corresponds to TRBD2 (6 bases). Germline CDR1 SNHLY, CDR2 FYNNEI. Trimming took 6 bases from V and 4 from J, leaving 13 bases between them. The CDR3 length is 14 residues. The CDR3 coding sequence is TGTGCCAGCAGGGGGGGTCTTCTGTACAATGAGCAGTTCTTC. It translates to CASRGGLLYNEQFF.

The gene calls are TRBV27 and TRBJ2-3, with D hard to call. CDR3 length: 13 residues. Germline values: CDR1 MNHEY, CDR2 SMNVEV (reference sequence). Between the trimmed V and J ends, which lost 0 bases and 6 bases, there was a span of 7 bases. DNA of the CDR3: TGTGCCAGCAGTTTATCTGGGGTGGATACGCAGTATTTT. It codes for CASSLSGVDTQYF.

This clone is a singleton in its sample. The V gene is TRBV30, the J gene TRBJ2-3; no firm D call. Germline values: CDR1 GTSNPN, CDR2 SVGIG (reference sequence). V lost 0 bases, J lost 0 bases, and 10 bases lay in between. The CDR3 loop spans 15 amino acids. CDR3: CAWSVRQVSTDTQYF. DNA for the CDR3: TGTGCCTGGAGTGTGAGGCAAGTCAGCACAGATACGCAGTATTTT.

V gene TRBV4-1 combines with J gene TRBJ2-1; 10 bases match TRBD1. Germline CDR1 and CDR2: MGHRA and YSYEKL. The trim removed 0 bases at V and 8 bases at J, leaving 4 bases unmatched. CDR3 size: 15 residues. The CDR3 sequence: CASSQEEDRGYEQFF. DNA of the CDR3: TGCGCCAGCAGCCAAGAGGAGGACAGGGGGTATGAGCAGTTCTTC.

The V call is TRBV5-1, the J call TRBJ2-3; D is undetermined. The CDR3 length is 17 residues. CDR1 is SGHRS, CDR2 YFSETQ, per germline. V was trimmed by 0 bases and J by 0 bases, leaving 14 bases between them. CDR3 residues: CASSLALLVGSTDTQYF. The CDR3 region has the DNA TGCGCCAGCAGCTTGGCCTTGTTGGTCGGTAGCACAGATACGCAGTATTTT. The full variable domain, in which reference TRBV5-1 and TRBJ2-3 provide the parts outside the CDR3, is KAGVTQTPRYLIKTRGQQVTLSCSPISGHRSVSWYQQTPGQGLQFLFEYFSETQRNKGNFPGRFSGRQFSNSRSEMNVSTLELGDSALYLCASSLALLVGSTDTQYFGPGTRLTVL.

The chain uses TRBV19 and TRBJ1-1; 7 positions match TRBD1. CDR3 size: 14 residues. The trim removed 0 bases at V and 5 bases at J, leaving 3 bases unmatched. The germline gives CDR1 LNHDA, CDR2 SQIVND (reference sequence). The CDR3 bases are TGTGCCAGTAGTATAGACAGGGGGTGGACTGAAGCTTTCTTT. This gives the protein CASSIDRGWTEAFF.

The rearrangement uses TRBV7-3 and TRBJ1-1; D gene ambiguous. CDR1 is SGHTA, CDR2 FQGTGA, per germline. The V end lost 2 bases, the J end lost 1 base, and 5 bases lay between the germline ends. This CDR3 has 13 residues. The CDR3 nucleotides are TGTGCCAGCAGCTTACACGGGAACACTGAAGCTTTCTTT. As protein: CASSLHGNTEAFF.

The chain links TRBV19 to TRBJ2-2, with a weak D call TRBD1 (6 bases). Germline lookup yields CDR1 LNHDA and CDR2 SQIVND (reference sequence). V lost 6 bases to trimming and J lost 1 base, with 12 bases between them. The CDR3 extends over 15 amino acids. The CDR3 sequence: CASRLGQMNTGELFF. CDR3 nucleotide sequence: TGTGCCAGTAGGCTCGGACAGATGAACACCGGGGAGCTGTTTTTT.

CDR3 amino acids: CASKPGTSGVVEQFF. The DNA of the CDR3 is TGTGCCAGCAAACCCGGGACTAGCGGGGTTGTTGAGCAGTTCTTC. The rearrangement links TRBV27 to TRBJ2-1, with 13 bases aligning to TRBD2. Trimming took 7 bases from V and 9 from J; bases not matched to a gene: 9. The CDR3 totals 15 residues. The germline V gene encodes CDR1 MNHEY and CDR2 SMNVEV (reference sequence).

The chain links TRBV4-1 to TRBJ2-4; TRBD2 is a possible D gene (6 bases). CDR1 is MGHRA and CDR2 is YSYEKL in the germline V gene. There are 18 residues in the CDR3. The V gene lost 1 base and the J gene lost 0 bases, with 16 bases spanning the gap. The CDR3 DNA reads TGCGCCAGCAGCCAAGGAGCGCGGGGTCCCCTAGCCAAAAACATTCAGTACTTC. Encoded protein: CASSQGARGPLAKNIQYF.

V gene TRBV5-6 combines with J gene TRBJ2-1; 7 nucleotides line up with TRBD1. The CDR3 runs 13 residues. V trimming: 6 bases; J trimming: 4 bases; junction bases outside the gene matches: 4. Looked up from germline, CDR1 is SGHDT and CDR2 is YYEEEE. The CDR3 coding sequence is TGTGCCAGCACCCGACAGGGTTACAATGAGCAGTTCTTC. Its protein product is CASTRQGYNEQFF.

V and J are TRBV19 and TRBJ2-1; maybe TRBD2 (5 bases). Germline loops: CDR1 LNHDA, CDR2 SQIVND (reference sequence). The CDR3 is 14 residues long. With 3 bases removed from V and 6 bases from J, the gap between germline ends came to 12 bases. CDR3: CASSMAGNLNEQFF. The CDR3 region has the DNA TGTGCCAGTAGTATGGCCGGGAACCTCAATGAGCAGTTCTTC.

The chain couples TRBV28 to TRBJ1-2; D ambiguous. Germline V CDR1 and CDR2: MDHEN, SYDVKM. V was clipped by 6 bases and J by 7 bases, with 12 bases between them. The CDR3 loop spans 12 amino acids. Here the CDR3 reads CASSLWGAGYTF. The CDR3 nucleotides read TGTGCCAGCAGCCTGTGGGGTGCTGGCTACACCTTC.

The V gene is TRBV5-1, the J gene TRBJ2-3; 9 bases align to TRBD1. Trimming at V came to 4 bases and at J to 5 bases, leaving 5 bases not matched to a gene. Looked up from germline, CDR1 is SGHRS and CDR2 is YFSETQ. The CDR3 consists of 14 residues. The CDR3 sequence: CASSKGQGRDTQYF. The DNA for the CDR3 is TGCGCCAGCAGCAAGGGACAGGGCAGAGATACGCAGTATTTT.

This rearrangement joins TRBV5-1 to TRBJ1-4; 9 bases line up with TRBD1. The CDR3 contains 17 residues. Germline CDR1 SGHRS, CDR2 YFSETQ. V was clipped by 1 base and J by 4 bases; unmatched bases: 8. CDR3 coding DNA: TGCGCCAGCAGCTTGTATAACAGGGGGCGCGGTAATGAAAAACTGTTTTTT. Translated, it gives CASSLYNRGRGNEKLFF.

The chain couples TRBV10-3 to TRBJ2-1, with TRBD2 matching over 10 bases. CDR1 is ENHRY and CDR2 is SYGVKD in the germline V gene. The V gene end was trimmed by 7 bases and the J gene end by 5 bases; junction bases not matched to a gene: 8. The CDR3 consists of 15 residues. The chain's CDR3 is CAINKREGWNNEQFF. The CDR3, as DNA: TGTGCCATCAACAAGCGGGAGGGCTGGAACAATGAGCAGTTCTTC.

The V call is TRBV27, the J call TRBJ2-7; tentative D call: TRBD2 (5 bases). V lost 3 bases and J lost 6, with 6 bases in between. The CDR3 length is 11 residues. The germline gives CDR1 MNHEY, CDR2 SMNVEV (reference sequence). For the CDR3, the DNA is TGTGCCAGCAGTTTGGCGGGCGAGCAGTACTTC. It translates to CASSLAGEQYF.

The CDR3 region is CASRQVGSQPQHF. In nucleotides, the CDR3 is TGTGCCAGCAGACAGGTCGGGAGCCAGCCCCAGCATTTT. The V and J genes are TRBV6-1 and TRBJ1-5; tentatively, D is TRBD1 (5 bases). Germline CDR1 reads MNHNS; CDR2 reads SASEGT. The CDR3 runs to 13 residues. V lost 6 bases, J lost 7 bases, and 13 bases lay in between.

The chain joins TRBV10-3 to TRBJ2-3; 16 bases agree with TRBD2. J gave up 7 bases and V 2 bases, and 24 bases lay outside the gene matches. Germline loops: CDR1 ENHRY, CDR2 SYGVKD. There are 23 residues in the CDR3. This CDR3 is CAISEPTQTIPGLAGGPTNTQYF. CDR3 in DNA: TGTGCCATCAGTGAGCCAACCCAAACTATACCGGGACTAGCGGGAGGGCCTACCAATACGCAGTATTTT.

V gene TRBV9 combines with J gene TRBJ2-3; 7 nucleotides align to TRBD2. Per germline, CDR1 SGDLS and CDR2 YYNGEE. The CDR3 has 16 amino acids. Unmatched junction bases numbered 7, after V lost 3 bases and J lost 0 bases. The CDR3 DNA follows: TGTGCCAGCAGCGGGATAGCGGGCTCTAGCACAGATACGCAGTATTTT. Protein product: CASSGIAGSSTDTQYF.